The 22 T cell receptor beta chains below were found in one sample sequenced in a study of identical twins. TCRdb re-called the 5' RACE reads with MiXCR, one entry per CDR3 protein. The sample yields approximately 690,000 distinct CDR3 sequences, around 6.1% seen once. Sequencing was done on a sample of naive T cells sorted from blood. These receptors all come from a man aged 18 to 35 in good health.

The chain combines TRBV2 with TRBJ1-4; D unclear. The CDR3 runs to 14 residues. Germline CDR1 reads SNHLY; CDR2 reads FYNNEI. The V and J ends lost 5 bases and 8 bases respectively, with 15 bases between them. The CDR3 nucleotides are TGTGCCAGCAGTCAATCCCCCAGAACGGAAAAACTGTTTTTT. It is translated as CASSQSPRTEKLFF.

This clonotype showed up many times. Compared with germline, one end of the junction differs, possibly owing to a read error. In nucleotides, the CDR3 is TGCAGCGTCGAAGCTAACTATGGCTACACCTTC. The encoded protein is CSVEANYGYTF. The gene calls are TRBV29-1 and TRBJ1-2; D gene unclear. Germline V CDR1 and CDR2: SQVTM, ANQGSEA. The CDR3 covers 11 residues.

Ten or more counts support this clonotype. CDR3 coding DNA: TGCAGTGCTAGTCGGACTAGCGGGTCTAACTCGGCGCAGTATTTT. It yields the protein CSASRTSGSNSAQYF. V gene TRBV20-1 combines with J gene TRBJ2-3; 11 bases are a match to TRBD2. CDR1 and CDR2 from the germline V gene are DFQATT and SNEGSKA (reference sequence). The CDR3 contains 15 residues. Trimming cost V 3 bases and J 10 bases; bases outside gene matches: 12.

This clonotype came up many times. The chain links TRBV7-8 to TRBJ2-2, with 7 bases fitting TRBD2. CDR1 SGHVS and CDR2 FQNEAQ come from the germline V gene. This CDR3 contains 13 residues. The J segment lost 3 bases and the V segment lost 11 bases, leaving 6 bases of the junction unmatched. CDR3 sequence reads: CAGGRDDTGELFF. Written as DNA, the CDR3 is TGTGCCGGGGGGAGGGACGACACCGGGGAGCTGTTTTTT.

In this sample, this clonotype turned up many times. The chain carries TRBV12-3 or TRBV12-4 and TRBJ1-5; D possibly corresponds to TRBD1 (5 bases). The ends were cut back, 2 bases at V and 4 bases at J, with 15 bases in the middle. The CDR3 is made up of 16 amino acids. The CDR3 bases are TGTGCCAGCAGTTTAAGTATCTCTGGGGGGAATCAGCCCCAGCATTTT. Its protein is CASSLSISGGNQPQHF.

This clonotype has ten or more counts. V usage is TRBV24-1 and J usage is TRBJ2-2; D may be TRBD1 (5 bases). CDR1 and CDR2 from the germline V gene are KGHDR and SFDVKD. Deletions cut 5 bases from V and 5 bases from J, with 17 bases between. CDR3 length: 16 residues. As DNA, the CDR3 is TGTGCCACCAGTGGAAGAAAACAGGTGACAACCGGGGAGCTGTTTTTT. Protein product: CATSGRKQVTTGELFF.

Ten or more counts support this clonotype. The J gene is TRBJ2-1, the V gene TRBV6-1, with no clear D. From germline, CDR1 is MNHNS and CDR2 SASEGT. The CDR3 is 13 residues long. The ends were cut back, 7 bases at V and 3 bases at J, with 10 bases in the middle. CDR3 amino acids: CASKQKLYNEQFF. CDR3 coding DNA: TGTGCCAGCAAGCAGAAACTCTACAATGAGCAGTTCTTC.

DNA of the CDR3: TGCAGTGCTAGAGCCCCCGGGGGCGAGACCCAGTACTTC. Protein product: CSARAPGGETQYF. The chain recombines TRBV20-1 with TRBJ2-5; either TRBD1 or TRBD2 may fit D (6 bases each). Trimming removed 1 base at V and 5 bases at J, with 11 bases between. The germline V gene encodes CDR1 DFQATT and CDR2 SNEGSKA (reference sequence). The CDR3 extends over 13 amino acids.

With regard to this clonotype: A much larger clone differs from this one at a single base, so this may be a read error. The chain uses TRBV28 and TRBJ2-1; 9 nucleotides line up with TRBD2. CDR3 length equals 17 residues. Germline loops: CDR1 MDHEN, CDR2 SYDVKM. The CDR3 here is CASSSPAGGARDNDQFF. CDR3 in DNA: TGTGCCAGCAGTTCCCCAGCGGGGGGAGCTAGGGACAATGACCAGTTCTTC.

The table lists this clonotype with many counts. V is TRBV6-1 and J is TRBJ1-5; possibly TRBD1 for D (6 bases). The germline V gene has CDR1 MNHNS and CDR2 SASEGT. V was shortened by 4 bases and J by 4 bases, with 14 bases between the two germline ends. The CDR3 is made up of 15 amino acids. The CDR3 loop is CASSAGEGGNQPQHF. The CDR3 nucleotides are TGTGCCAGCAGTGCCGGGGAGGGGGGAAATCAGCCCCAGCATTTT.

This clonotype was picked up many times. The rearrangement links TRBV12-3 or TRBV12-4 to TRBJ2-7; no clear D. CDR3 length equals 11 residues. Trimming pared 5 bases from V and 6 bases from J, leaving 8 bases between. The CDR3 bases are TGTGCCAGCAGTATTGCCTGCGAGCAGTACGTC. Amino acids: CASSIACEQYV.

The sample holds a few counts of this clonotype. This sequence joins TRBV4-3 and TRBJ2-2, with 8 bases lining up with TRBD1. This CDR3 has 15 amino acids. Germline trimming cut 1 base from V and 7 bases from J; bases unmatched to any gene: 5. Germline CDR1 is LGHNA and CDR2 is YSLEER. The CDR3 spells CASSQGTGLLGELFF. As DNA, the CDR3 is TGCGCCAGCAGCCAAGGGACAGGGCTCCTCGGGGAGCTGTTTTTT.

This clonotype was counted ten times or more. The V call is TRBV5-1, the J call TRBJ2-1; 7 bases line up with TRBD2. The junction had 4 bases not matched to a gene; V was cut back by 2 bases and J by 5 bases. The CDR3 has 14 residues. Germline V gives CDR1 SGHRS, CDR2 YFSETQ. The CDR3: CASSFGGENNEQFF. Here the CDR3 DNA reads TGCGCCAGCAGCTTTGGGGGGGAGAACAATGAGCAGTTCTTC.

V is TRBV18 and J is TRBJ2-5; TRBD1 matches 8 bases. In germline, CDR1 is KGHSH, CDR2 LQKENI. V gave up 9 bases and J gave up 4 bases; unmatched junction bases: 10. The CDR3 length is 14 residues. CDR3 DNA sequence: TGTGCCAGTTTGAAACAGGGGGTTCCAGAGACCCAGTACTTC. Its protein product is CASLKQGVPETQYF.

This chain uses TRBV20-1 with TRBJ1-1, with 7 nucleotides matching TRBD1. The CDR3 has 14 residues. CDR1 is DFQATT and CDR2 is SNEGSKA in the germline V gene (reference sequence). J was trimmed by 1 base and V by 5 bases; bases with no gene match: 7. CDR3 amino acids: CSAFRTGENTEAFF. The CDR3 region has the DNA TGCAGTGCTTTCCGGACAGGAGAGAACACTGAAGCTTTCTTT.

The chain joins TRBV7-9 to TRBJ1-2; the match to TRBD1 covers 8 bases. The germline V gene encodes CDR1 SEHNR and CDR2 FQNEAQ (reference sequence). The CDR3 contains 15 residues. V was pared by 1 base and J by 8 bases, with 9 bases of the junction left unmatched. This CDR3 reads CASSLGGQGPRGYTF. Written as DNA, the CDR3 is TGTGCCAGCAGCTTAGGCGGACAGGGACCACGAGGCTACACCTTC.

Ten or more counts support this clonotype. The chain uses TRBV2 and TRBJ2-1; D unclear. In germline, CDR1 is SNHLY, CDR2 FYNNEI. The V end lost 5 bases, the J end lost 3 bases, and 11 bases lay between the germline ends. CDR3 length: 14 residues. In DNA, the CDR3 is TGTGCCAGCAGTTCAGACCCCCTCTACAATGAGCAGTTCTTC. Translation gives CASSSDPLYNEQFF. Together with reference TRBV2 and TRBJ2-1, the CDR3 gives the full variable domain: EPEVTQTPSHQVTQMGQEVILRCVPISNHLYFYWYRQILGQKVEFLVSFYNNEISEKSEIFDDQFSVERPDGSNFTLKIRSTKLEDSAMYFCASSSDPLYNEQFFGPGTRLTVL.

This clonotype was seen many times. The chain has TRBV5-1 and TRBJ2-7, with D tentatively TRBD2 (6 bases). Germline-derived CDR1 and CDR2 are SGHRS and YFSETQ. The CDR3 is 13 amino acids. V lost 5 bases to trimming and J lost 7 bases, with 16 bases between them. The DNA of the CDR3 is TGCGCCAGCAGAGGGACGGGAGTTGGGGAGCAGTACTTC. Its protein is CASRGTGVGEQYF. Full variable domain (missing parts from reference TRBV5-1 and TRBJ2-7): KAGVTQTPRYLIKTRGQQVTLSCSPISGHRSVSWYQQTPGQGLQFLFEYFSETQRNKGNFPGRFSGRQFSNSRSEMNVSTLELGDSALYLCASRGTGVGEQYFGPGTRLTVT.

This clonotype was observed a handful of times. The V and J genes are TRBV9 and TRBJ2-5, with 7 positions matching TRBD1. J was trimmed by 4 bases and V by 4 bases; bases with no gene match: 13. Germline values: CDR1 SGDLS, CDR2 YYNGEE. CDR3 length equals 16 residues. The CDR3 spells CASSTPTGKGAETQYF. The CDR3 nucleotides read TGTGCCAGCAGCACTCCGACAGGGAAGGGAGCAGAGACCCAGTACTTC. The full variable domain, completed using reference TRBV9 and TRBJ2-5, is DSGVTQTPKHLITATGQRVTLRCSPRSGDLSVYWYQQSLDQGLQFLIQYYNGEERAKGNILERFSAQQFPDLHSELNLSSLELGDSALYFCASSTPTGKGAETQYFGPGTRLLVL.

CDR3 nucleotide sequence: TGTGCCAGCAGCCCCGGACTAGCGGGAGGAGCAGATACGCAGTATTTT. Translation gives CASSPGLAGGADTQYF. This chain connects TRBV3-1 to TRBJ2-3, with 14 bases fitting TRBD2. Germline V gene data show CDR1 as LGHDT and CDR2 as YNNKEL (reference sequence). V lost 4 bases and J lost 4; bases outside the gene matches: 4. The CDR3 has 16 residues.

This clonotype was seen repeatedly, ten times or more. This chain links TRBV29-1 with TRBJ1-1; no reliable D call. V was clipped by 3 bases and J by 4 bases, with 12 bases between them. Germline lookup yields CDR1 SQVTM and CDR2 ANQGSEA. The CDR3 contains 13 residues. The CDR3 region is CSVEGRRTTEAFF. CDR3 DNA: TGCAGCGTTGAGGGCAGGCGGACCACTGAAGCTTTCTTT.

This clonotype was picked up many times. The rearrangement joins TRBV4-3 to TRBJ2-7; D is tentatively TRBD1 or TRBD2 (5 bases each). Germline-derived CDR1 and CDR2 are LGHNA and YSLEER. With 3 bases removed from V and 3 bases from J, the gap between germline ends came to 15 bases. CDR3 length: 15 residues. CDR3 DNA sequence: TGCGCCAGCAGCCAGGCCCGGGACGGTCACTACGAGCAGTACTTC. Its translation: CASSQARDGHYEQYF.